These T cell receptor beta chains were read from a single sample in a study of identical twins. TCRdb analysed the 5' RACE reads with MiXCR anew, one entry per CDR3 protein. The sample includes hundreds of thousands of distinct CDR3 sequences, over 9% seen only once; the top ten take about 1.5%. Separately, the same data were catalogued under a study of yellow fever vaccine responses in identical twins.

The sample was PBMCs. Receptor source: a woman under 30 in good health. CDR3s include the opening cysteine and the closing phenylalanine or tryptophan. D genes are given only for firm matches. Only part of the rows carry a size: once, few, many, or a class if the clone is expanded.

>-|TRBV29-1|TRBJ2-1|TRBD2
TGCAGCGCTGACAAGGGACTAGCGGGTTTCTACAATGAGCAGTTCTTC
CSADKGLAGFYNEQFF
>few|TRBV12-3/TRBV12-4|TRBJ1-4|-
TGTGCCAGCAGTTTTCTCGTGGGAGAAGGGAAAGAAAAACTGTTTTTT
CASSFLVGEGKEKLFF
>-|TRBV10-2|TRBJ1-2|TRBD1
TGCGCCAGCAGTCCTCCGACAGGGGGCGAGGGCTACACCTTC
CASSPPTGGEGYTF
>few|TRBV5-1|TRBJ2-1|TRBD2
TGCGCCAGCAGCTTGGTTGGGCTAGCGGTATACAGCTCCTACAATGAGCAGTTCTTC
CASSLVGLAVYSSYNEQFF
>few|TRBV7-6|TRBJ2-1|-
TGTGCCAGCAGCACCTTACCGGGAAGCTCCTACAATGAGCAGTTCTTC
CASSTLPGSSYNEQFF
>many|TRBV24-1|TRBJ1-5|-
TGTGCCACCAGTTGGGGAAGCAATCAGCCCCAGCATTTT
CATSWGSNQPQHF
>-|TRBV5-1|TRBJ2-4|-
TGCGCCCTCAGGGGGGGATCGAAAATAGCCAAAAACATTCAGTACTTC
CALRGGSKIAKNIQYF
>-|TRBV7-3|TRBJ2-3|-
TGTGCCAGCAGCACCCGGGACCAACCTGGTACGCAGTATTTT
CASSTRDQPGTQYF
>few|TRBV3-1|TRBJ2-7|-
TGTGCCAGCAGCCAAGATCGGTGGGCCAGCTACGAGCAGTACTTC
CASSQDRWASYEQYF
>-|TRBV3-1|TRBJ2-7|TRBD2
TGTGCCAGCAGCCAGAGGTTGGGACTAGCGGGACCCCGAAGTTACGAGCAGTACTTC
CASSQRLGLAGPRSYEQYF
>-|TRBV6-1|TRBJ2-5|-
TGTGCCAGCACCTCCAGTATACGAGAGACCCAGTACTTC
CASTSSIRETQYF
>-|TRBV7-9|TRBJ2-5|-
TGTGCCAGCAGCTTAGATGCTTTGGAGACCCAGTACTTC
CASSLDALETQYF
>-|TRBV5-6|TRBJ2-1|TRBD2
TGTGCCAGCAGCTTGGCAGTTAGGTTGGCTAGCGGGGGGAACTACAATGAGCAGTTCTTC
CASSLAVRLASGGNYNEQFF
>few|TRBV5-1|TRBJ2-5|-
TGCGCCAGCAGAAGTTTCGGGGAAGAGACCCAGTACTTC
CASRSFGEETQYF
>few|TRBV28|TRBJ2-7|-
TGTGCCAGCAGCGCGACCAGGGGCCACGAGCAGTACTTC
CASSATRGHEQYF
>-|TRBV7-7|TRBJ2-5|-
TGTGCCAGCTCCGGGACAAGAGGCGAGACCCAGTACTTC
CASSGTRGETQYF
>many|TRBV5-1|TRBJ1-6|TRBD1
TGCGCCAGCAGCTTGGCCCAGGGGACAGGGCCGCATTCACCCCTCCACTTT
CASSLAQGTGPHSPLHF
>few|TRBV6-1|TRBJ1-1|-
TGTGCCAGCAGTGAAGGAGGGTGGAGCACTGAAGCTTTCTTT
CASSEGGWSTEAFF
>-|TRBV20-1|TRBJ2-1|TRBD2
TGCATTGCCACACACGGACTAGCGAGGTACAATGAGCAGTTCTTC
CIATHGLARYNEQFF
>few|TRBV28|TRBJ2-7|-
TGTGCCAGCAGGCCGGCGGGCCGGGGTCCCGAGCAGTACTTC
CASRPAGRGPEQYF
>few|TRBV3-1|TRBJ1-2|-
TGTGCCAGCAGCCCCATATCAGGGAACTATGGCTACACCTTC
CASSPISGNYGYTF
>few|TRBV12-3/TRBV12-4|TRBJ2-1|-
TGTGCCAGCAGTTTCGGACCAAACGGGTTCAGCTCCTACAATGAGCAGTTCTTC
CASSFGPNGFSSYNEQFF
>many|TRBV15|TRBJ1-4|-
TGTGCCACCAGCAAAAGGGACGGAGAGGCAAAACTGTTTTTT
CATSKRDGEAKLFF
>many|TRBV12-3/TRBV12-4|TRBJ2-5|-
TGTGCCAGCAGCCTCAGGAAAGAGACCCAGTACTTC
CASSLRKETQYF
>few|TRBV20-1|TRBJ2-1|TRBD2
TGCAGTGCTAGAGATGACCCTAGGGCGGGAGCTAGGATTGAGCAGTTCTTC
CSARDDPRAGARIEQFF
>-|TRBV10-3|TRBJ2-1|TRBD1
TGTGCCATCAGACCTACAGGGGCCAATGAGCAGTTCTTC
CAIRPTGANEQFF
>few|TRBV10-3|TRBJ2-5|-
TGTGCCATCAGTGAGTCGGGACCCCAGTACTTC
CAISESGPQYF
>-|TRBV7-4|TRBJ2-7|TRBD1
TGTGCCAGCAGCTTAGGGGACAGTCCGAGCTCCTACGAGCAGTACTTC
CASSLGDSPSSYEQYF
>few|TRBV11-2|TRBJ2-2|TRBD2
TGTGCCAGCAGCTTAGTAGGGAGGCAGGGACTATCCGCCGGGGAGCTGTTTTTT
CASSLVGRQGLSAGELFF
>few|TRBV2|TRBJ2-2|-
TGTGCCAGCAATCCGAGACTAGTCGCCGGGGAGCTGTTTTTT
CASNPRLVAGELFF
>-|TRBV5-4|TRBJ2-1|TRBD1
TGTGCCAGCAGCTGGACAGGTAACAATGAGCAGTTCTTC
CASSWTGNNEQFF
>-|TRBV4-1|TRBJ2-7|TRBD2
TGCGCCAGCAGCCAAGAGGAGGGGACTAGCGGATACTACGAGCAGTACTTC
CASSQEEGTSGYYEQYF
>-|TRBV28|TRBJ2-5|-
TGTGCCAGCGGCCTCGGTGTGGAGACCCAGTACTTC
CASGLGVETQYF
>few|TRBV28|TRBJ1-6|TRBD1
TGTGCCAGCAGCCCGACAGGGCGGAATTCACCCCTCCACTTT
CASSPTGRNSPLHF
>-|TRBV6-2/TRBV6-3|TRBJ1-6|-
TGTGCCAGCAGTTACAGGCAGGGCGAAGTCCCCTATAATTCACCCCTCCACTTT
CASSYRQGEVPYNSPLHF
>once|TRBV20-1|TRBJ2-3|TRBD2
TGCAGTGCTAGAGATGGCGCCGGGGGGGCGGGAGATACGCAGTATTTT
CSARDGAGGAGDTQYF
>-|TRBV7-9|TRBJ2-7|TRBD1
TGTGCCAGCAGACAGGCCGGACAGGGGCGAAACGAGCAGTACTTC
CASRQAGQGRNEQYF
>many|TRBV6-1|TRBJ2-3|TRBD2
TGTGCCAGCTCTAGCGGGAGAAACACAGATACGCAGTATTTT
CASSSGRNTDTQYF
>-|TRBV2|TRBJ2-1|-
TGTGCCAGCAGTGAGGACATCCAGGGCAATGAGCAGTTCTTC
CASSEDIQGNEQFF
>many|TRBV20-1|TRBJ2-7|-
TGCAGTGCTAGAGGCGCCTGGGGGCATGAGCAGTACTTC
CSARGAWGHEQYF
>-|TRBV7-6|TRBJ2-5|TRBD1
TGTGCCAGCAGCCCCCCACAGGGACAGGGGGGAGAGACCCAGTACTTC
CASSPPQGQGGETQYF
>-|TRBV6-1|TRBJ1-1|-
TGTGCCAGCAGACTAAGGAGTGAACTTGGCACTGAAGCTTTCTTT
CASRLRSELGTEAFF
>-|TRBV7-2|TRBJ2-5|-
TGTGCCAGCAGTGGGATCGGCTCCTGGGCCCAAGAGACCCAGTACTTC
CASSGIGSWAQETQYF
>-|TRBV28|TRBJ2-7|-
TGTGCCAATTCCCCGACAGGTTCTTCCTACGAGCAGTACTTC
CANSPTGSSYEQYF
>few|TRBV3-1|TRBJ2-3|TRBD2
TGTGCCAGCAGCCAAGCTCCTAGCGGGGCAAATACGCAGTATTTT
CASSQAPSGANTQYF
>few|TRBV20-1|TRBJ2-3|TRBD2
TGCAGTGCTAGAGGGCTAGCGGGGGGGACAGATACGCAGTATTTT
CSARGLAGGTDTQYF